This T cell receptor (beta chain) emerged from a study of regulatory T cells in long-lasting Graves disease. General study findings and limits: Reduced TCR diversity was observed in persistent Graves' patients versus newly diagnosed patients. Comparison showed that persistent patients shared more public clonotypes (about 2,800) than new patients (around 1,000).

Documented time point: persistent/refractory GD, antithyroid drugs over 5 years with positive TRAb. The TCR library was made from RNA extracted from PBMCs. This clonotype showed up many times. Its target is not known. CDR3 regions were amplified by Arm-PCR using iRepertoire HTBI primers to build TCR beta libraries. MiXCR, applied by TCRdb to the multiplex PCR reads, yields one record per CDR3 protein. The sample lists roughly 400,000 distinct CDR3 sequences, less than 25% occurring once. Trimming removed 8 bases from V and 2 bases from J, with 7 bases in between. CDR1 is SNHLY and CDR2 is FYNNEI in the germline V gene. This CDR3 has 11 residues.

The sequence was obtained from a female donor with Graves disease. Sample: peripheral blood mononuclear cells (PBMCs), taken when the disease was refractory, from a patient treated with antithyroid drugs. The chain carries TRBV2 and TRBJ2-7; no clear D. CDR3 nucleotides: TGTGCCAGCTTTACCCCCTACGAGCAGTACTTC. As protein: CASFTPYEQYF.